The T cell receptor (beta chain) described here comes from a study of blood T cells in healthy people across ages. The V end lost 3 bases, the J end lost 1 base, and 20 bases lay between the germline ends. CDR1 and CDR2 (germline): SGDLS, YYNGEE. The CDR3 length is 18 residues. The use of a sample-barcoded 5' primer and a J-beta primer mix characterized a second PCR of 7 to 11 cycles. TCRdb reprocessed the 5' RACE reads via MiXCR and lists one record per CDR3 protein. The data hold roughly 550,000 distinct CDR3 sequences, with more than 20% observed a single time. The same data also went into a second study, on T cells of mothers and their children.

The TCR comes from a boy aged 5 to 17 in good health. Sequenced input: blood. The chain recombines TRBV9 with TRBJ1-3; tentative D call: TRBD1 (5 bases). CDR3 coding DNA: TGTGCCAGCAGCGAGGACGTGCGGGGGATAGCGTCTGGAAACACCATATATTTT. As protein: CASSEDVRGIASGNTIYF.